Listed below are T cell receptor beta chains from one sample, sequenced in a study of blood T cell repertoires in COVID-19. Repertoires were generated with immunoSEQ multiplex PCR, while TCRdb's copy carries only in-frame clones and drops some. This sample carries over 250,000 clones, 91% of them seen once, and the ten largest clones take 2% to 2.5%. Material: peripheral blood. The receptors stem from a woman younger than 45 with COVID-19, enrolled during active disease. Each CDR3 is given with its conserved first and last residue. A D gene is named only where the DNA matches it firmly. Clone size is not always given. Where it is, it says once, few, many or a class for expanded clones.

j_call,v_call,clone_size,d_call,cdr3_aa,cdr3_nt
TRBJ2-1,TRBV24-1,.,TRBD2,CATSASGGLAGESYNEQFF,TGTGCCACCAGTGCTTCGGGGGGACTAGCGGGAGAAAGCTACAATGAGCAGTTCTTC
TRBJ1-5,TRBV19,once,.,CASSIDPSKGKGSNQPQHF,TGTGCCAGTAGTATAGATCCTTCCAAGGGGAAGGGAAGCAATCAGCCCCAGCATTTT
TRBJ2-1,TRBV27,.,TRBD2,CASSLSAGGTNEQFF,TGTGCCAGCAGTTTATCAGCGGGAGGTACCAATGAGCAGTTCTTC
TRBJ1-1,TRBV6-4,.,.,CASSAPGWNTEAFF,TGTGCCAGCAGTGCCCCGGGTTGGAACACTGAAGCTTTCTTT
TRBJ2-5,TRBV30,.,TRBD1,CAWSGGTGGETQYF,TGTGCCTGGAGTGGGGGGACAGGTGGAGAGACCCAGTACTTC
TRBJ2-2,TRBV7-6,.,.,CASSLGNSDSATNTGELFF,TGTGCCAGCAGCTTAGGAAATTCGGACAGCGCTACGAACACCGGGGAGCTGTTTTTT
TRBJ1-2,TRBV18,.,TRBD1,CASSPTGGSDYGYTF,TGTGCCAGCTCACCCACAGGGGGTAGCGACTATGGCTACACCTTC
TRBJ2-7,TRBV7-9,.,TRBD2,CASRTSGSKYEQYF,TGTGCCAGCAGGACTAGCGGGAGCAAGTACGAGCAGTACTTC
TRBJ1-1,TRBV5-5,.,TRBD1,CASSYGTGESEAFF,TGTGCCAGCAGCTACGGGACAGGGGAAAGTGAAGCTTTCTTT
TRBJ1-2,TRBV5-1,once,TRBD1,CASSLRQGAANYGYTF,TGCGCCAGCAGCCTCCGACAGGGGGCGGCTAACTATGGCTACACCTTC
TRBJ1-2,TRBV4-1,.,.,CASSQAHRASNYGYTF,TGCGCCAGCAGCCAAGCCCACAGAGCTTCTAACTATGGCTACACCTTC
TRBJ2-7,TRBV7-9,.,TRBD2,CASSYQAGVSSEQYF,TGTGCCAGCAGCTACCAAGCGGGAGTATCGTCCGAGCAGTACTTC
TRBJ1-2,TRBV27,.,.,CASSPGLWGGYTF,TGTGCCAGCAGTCCGGGTTTATGGGGCGGCTACACCTTC
TRBJ1-2,TRBV19,.,TRBD1,CASSIGTGTPFDGYTF,TGTGCCAGTAGTATCGGGACAGGGACCCCCTTCGATGGCTACACCTTC
TRBJ1-2,TRBV28,.,TRBD1,CASSLFPGTGGGYTF,TGTGCCAGCAGTTTATTTCCCGGGACAGGGGGAGGCTACACCTTC
TRBJ2-3,TRBV4-2,.,TRBD2,CASSQEAGDYTQYF,TGTGCCAGCAGCCAAGAAGCGGGAGACTATACGCAGTATTTT
TRBJ2-7,TRBV9,.,TRBD2,CASSTGLAGVTEQYF,TGTGCCAGCAGCACAGGACTAGCGGGAGTAACCGAGCAGTACTTC
TRBJ1-1,TRBV30,once,.,CAWRQEPNTEAFF,TGTGCCTGGCGACAGGAGCCGAACACTGAAGCTTTCTTT
TRBJ2-2,TRBV4-2,.,.,CASNSGTPQNPTGELFF,TGTGCCAGCAATTCCGGGACTCCCCAAAACCCCACCGGGGAGCTGTTTTTT
TRBJ1-1,TRBV25-1,.,.,CASSGKGHMNTEAFF,TGTGCCAGCAGTGGCAAGGGACACATGAACACTGAAGCTTTCTTT
TRBJ2-7,TRBV5-1,.,TRBD1,CASSSQGALNEQYF,TGCGCCAGCAGCTCACAGGGGGCCTTAAACGAGCAGTACTTC
TRBJ1-2,TRBV30,.,TRBD1,CAWSRQGAGGYTF,TGTGCCTGGAGTCGGCAGGGGGCGGGGGGCTACACCTTC
TRBJ1-3,TRBV6-5,.,.,CASSYSVSGNTIYF,TGTGCCAGCAGTTACTCCGTCTCTGGAAACACCATATATTTT
TRBJ2-1,TRBV5-1,.,.,CASGADGEQFF,TGCGCCAGCGGGGCCGACGGGGAGCAGTTCTTC
TRBJ1-5,TRBV6-5,.,TRBD1,CASSQGGQPQHF,TGTGCCAGCAGTCAGGGGGGTCAGCCCCAGCATTTT
TRBJ2-3,TRBV19,.,.,CASSTRGTDTQYF,TGTGCCAGTAGTACTCGGGGGACAGATACGCAGTATTTT
TRBJ1-4,TRBV7-9,.,TRBD1,CASSQGQGATNEKLFF,TGTGCCAGCAGCCAGGGACAGGGAGCAACTAATGAAAAACTGTTTTTT
TRBJ1-3,TRBV12-2,few,.,CASRLVGDSGYDTIYF,TGTGCAAGTCGCTTAGTGGGGGACAGCGGTTACGACACCATATATTTT
TRBJ2-7,TRBV27,.,TRBD2,CASSFNGRGQGEQYF,TGTGCCAGCAGTTTTAACGGGAGGGGACAAGGAGAGCAGTACTTC
TRBJ1-2,TRBV30,.,TRBD1,CAWTPDRGQNYGYTF,TGTGCCTGGACCCCCGACCGGGGACAGAACTATGGCTACACCTTC
TRBJ2-3,TRBV28,.,.,CASKGGFADTQYF,TGTGCCAGTAAAGGGGGTTTCGCAGATACGCAGTATTTT
TRBJ2-7,TRBV2,.,TRBD2,CAHTLAGGTYEQYF,TGTGCCCACACGCTAGCGGGAGGGACCTACGAGCAGTACTTC
TRBJ1-6,TRBV7-2,.,TRBD1,CASSSLRQGRNSPLHF,TGTGCCAGCAGCTCCCTACGACAGGGGAGGAATTCACCCCTCCACTTT
TRBJ1-6,TRBV28,.,TRBD1,CASSLGQRNSPLHF,TGTGCCAGCAGTTTGGGACAGCGAAATTCACCCCTCCACTTT
TRBJ2-7,TRBV7-9,.,.,CASTLSTGKGDEQYF,TGTGCCAGCACCCTTAGTACAGGGAAGGGAGACGAGCAGTACTTC
TRBJ2-1,TRBV27,.,.,CARYRERNEQFF,TGTGCCAGGTACAGGGAACGCAATGAGCAGTTCTTC
TRBJ1-2,TRBV27,.,.,CASSPDGYTF,TGTGCCAGCAGCCCAGATGGCTACACCTTC
TRBJ2-4,TRBV28,.,.,CASSLVGAQNIQYF,TGTGCCAGCAGTTTAGTAGGAGCCCAAAACATTCAGTACTTC
TRBJ1-1,TRBV19,.,TRBD1,CASSIGGQVEAFF,TGTGCCAGTAGTATAGGGGGACAGGTAGAAGCTTTCTTT
TRBJ2-2,TRBV5-6,.,TRBD1,CASSLVSGGNTGELFF,TGTGCCAGCAGCTTGGTGTCAGGGGGGAACACCGGGGAGCTGTTTTTT
TRBJ2-7,TRBV5-4,.,.,CASSLGQDPYEQYF,TGTGCCAGCAGCTTGGGACAGGACCCCTACGAGCAGTACTTC